One and the same sample provided the 27 T cell receptor beta chains below, sequenced in a study of human T cells and chemical hapten exposure. One entry per CDR3 protein, called by TCRdb with MiXCR from the RACE reads. The table lists about 260,000 distinct CDR3 sequences, approximately 8.4% of them singletons, with roughly 2.5% in the top ten. Documented time point: pre-sensitization, week 0. Treatment of the sample: therapeutic diphenylcyclopropenone sensitization with weekly scalp DPC. The input for sequencing was whole blood, taken in connection with sensitization to the hapten diphenylcyclopropenone (DPC). The source of these receptors is a middle-aged woman with alopecia areata. Some clones in this sample may be carry-over from other donors' samples.

This clonotype has more than one count but fewer than ten. This sequence joins TRBV28 and TRBJ1-4; unclear D gene. Trimming stripped 2 bases from V and 8 bases from J, with 18 bases between. Germline CDR1 MDHEN, CDR2 SYDVKM. There are 16 residues in the CDR3. This CDR3 is CASSLRTPGFEEKLFF. Written as DNA, the CDR3 is TGTGCCAGCAGTTTACGCACACCAGGTTTTGAGGAAAAACTGTTTTTT.

Details on this clonotype: A read error may explain this, as a much larger clone is one base away. The rearrangement uses TRBV4-3 and TRBJ2-7; possible D gene TRBD1, 6 bases. The V gene lost 1 base and the J gene lost 6 bases, with 16 bases spanning the gap. CDR3 length equals 15 residues. The V gene's germline CDR1 is LGHNA and CDR2 YSLEER. In DNA, the CDR3 is TGCGCCAGCAGCCAAGGGGGCCTAGTGGGGGCCGAGCAGTACTTC. Its protein product is CASSQGGLVGAEQYF.

This clonotype was picked up a small number of times. This chain connects TRBV11-3 to TRBJ2-5, with 7 bases matching TRBD1. There are 14 residues in the CDR3. V lost 5 bases, J lost 5 bases, and 8 bases stayed unmatched. The germline gives CDR1 SGHNT, CDR2 YENEEA. CDR3: CASSTTGSPETQYF. Written as DNA, the CDR3 is TGTGCCAGCAGCACGACAGGGAGCCCCGAGACCCAGTACTTC.

The chain joins TRBV14 to TRBJ2-1; maybe TRBD2 (6 bases). Germline loops: CDR1 SGHDN, CDR2 FVKESK. This CDR3 contains 11 residues. The V end lost 3 bases, the J end lost 16 bases, and 13 bases lay between the germline ends. The CDR3 bases are TGTGCCAGCAGCCAGGGACTGGGTCAATTCTTC. It specifies CASSQGLGQFF.

The chain joins TRBV4-2 to TRBJ2-2, with TRBD2 matching 8 bases. Germline loops: CDR1 LGHNA, CDR2 YNFKEQ. The CDR3 loop spans 15 amino acids. The junction had 2 bases not matched to a gene; V was cut back by 4 bases and J by 1 base. CDR3 loop: CASSPLAGNTGELFF. In nucleotides, the CDR3 is TGTGCCAGCAGCCCCCTAGCGGGGAACACCGGGGAGCTGTTTTTT.

In its sample, this clonotype was seen many times. The chain carries TRBV7-2 and TRBJ1-5; D gene unclear. The CDR3 has 16 amino acids. Germline V gene sequence: CDR1 SGHTA, CDR2 FQGNSA. V lost 0 bases, J lost 3 bases, and 12 bases lay in between. CDR3 residues: CASSLAGSGANQPQHF. The DNA of the CDR3 is TGTGCCAGCAGCTTAGCGGGCAGTGGTGCCAATCAGCCCCAGCATTTT.

This rearrangement joins TRBV7-9 to TRBJ1-6; D gene unclear. CDR1 and CDR2 from the germline V gene are SEHNR and FQNEAQ (reference sequence). CDR3 length: 13 residues. The V gene lost 6 bases and the J gene lost 7 bases, with 10 bases spanning the gap. The CDR3 loop reads CASSRGKNSPLHF. As DNA, the CDR3 is TGTGCCAGCAGTCGTGGGAAAAATTCACCCCTCCACTTT.

The chain employs TRBV20-1 and TRBJ1-6, with a tentative D call TRBD1 (6 bases). V gave up 1 base and J gave up 7 bases, with 11 bases separating them. This CDR3 has 14 residues. CDR1 is DFQATT, CDR2 SNEGSKA, per germline (reference sequence). The DNA of the CDR3 is TGCAGTGCTAGAGTGGCAGGGGAGAATTCACCCCTCCACTTT. Translation gives CSARVAGENSPLHF.

The J gene is TRBJ2-2, the V gene TRBV5-1; no clear D gene. The CDR3 covers 13 residues. V was pared by 4 bases and J by 2 bases, with 6 bases between. Germline lookup yields CDR1 SGHRS and CDR2 YFSETQ. CDR3 loop: CASSAYNTGELFF. The CDR3 DNA reads TGCGCCAGCAGCGCGTACAACACCGGGGAGCTGTTTTTT.

This clonotype came up a few times. The CDR3 reads CASTHSGYNQPQHF. In nucleotides, the CDR3 is TGTGCCAGCACCCATTCGGGTTACAATCAGCCCCAGCATTTT. This chain connects TRBV12-3 or TRBV12-4 to TRBJ1-5; D unresolved. The CDR3 consists of 14 residues. Trimming removed 7 bases at V and 3 bases at J, with 13 bases between.

Ten or more counts support this clonotype. The chain carries TRBV20-1 and TRBJ1-2; 7 nucleotides agree with TRBD1. V lost 4 bases to trimming and J lost 8 bases; unmatched junction nucleotides: 16. The CDR3 loop spans 15 amino acids. CDR1 and CDR2 from the germline V gene are DFQATT and SNEGSKA (reference sequence). The DNA for the CDR3 is TGCAGTGCTACAAAAGACCCCGTCAGGGGGAAAGGCTACACCTTC. It codes for CSATKDPVRGKGYTF.

The rearrangement uses TRBV5-5 and TRBJ2-7; 8 nucleotides align to TRBD1. This CDR3 is 14 amino acids long. The ends lost 0 bases at V and 4 bases at J; junction bases unmatched: 3. CDR1 and CDR2 (germline): SGHKS, YYEKEE (reference sequence). DNA of the CDR3: TGTGCCAGCAGCTTGGGGACAGGGCAGTACGAGCAGTACTTC. This translates into CASSLGTGQYEQYF.

This clonotype appeared many times. The chain couples TRBV4-3 to TRBJ2-3, with 10 nucleotides matching TRBD2. This CDR3 is 15 amino acids long. Trimming removed 4 bases from V and 0 bases from J; junction bases left unmatched: 1. The germline CDR1 and CDR2 sequences are LGHNA and YSLEER. The CDR3 bases are TGCGCCAGCAGCCCTAGCGGGAGAAGCACAGATACGCAGTATTTT. Protein sequence: CASSPSGRSTDTQYF.

The J gene is TRBJ1-2, the V gene TRBV7-9; maybe TRBD1 (5 bases). The germline gives CDR1 SEHNR, CDR2 FQNEAQ (reference sequence). V was cut by 0 bases and J by 3 bases, with 14 bases left in between. The CDR3 loop spans 16 amino acids. This chain's CDR3 is CASSLARYAGDYGYTF. DNA for the CDR3: TGTGCCAGCAGCTTAGCACGGTATGCGGGGGACTATGGCTACACCTTC.

The chain combines TRBV12-3 or TRBV12-4 with TRBJ2-6; a weak D match, TRBD2 (6 bases). Trimming shortened V by 4 bases and J by 4 bases, and 8 bases separated the two germline ends. The CDR3 consists of 14 residues. CDR3 DNA: TGTGCCAGCAGTTCCGGGAGAGGGGCCAACGTCCTGACTTTC. Protein product: CASSSGRGANVLTF.

This clonotype was found many times. The chain combines TRBV7-2 with TRBJ2-3; the match to TRBD1 covers 9 bases. This CDR3 contains 14 residues. V shed 6 bases and J 3 bases; nucleotides not matched to a gene: 4. In germline, CDR1 is SGHTA, CDR2 FQGNSA. The DNA for the CDR3 is TGTGCCAGCAGGGACAGGGGAGGGACAGATACGCAGTATTTT. Translation gives CASRDRGGTDTQYF. Full variable domain (remainder filled in from reference TRBV7-2 and TRBJ2-3): GAGVSQSPSNKVTEKGKDVELRCDPISGHTALYWYRQSLGQGLEFLIYFQGNSAPDKSGLPSDRFSAERTGGSVSTLTIQRTQQEDSAVYLCASRDRGGTDTQYFGPGTRLTVL.

This chain connects TRBV29-1 to TRBJ2-1, with 12 bases that match TRBD2. This CDR3 region has 13 residues. V shed 6 bases and J 8 bases; nucleotides not matched to a gene: 5. Germline loops: CDR1 SQVTM, CDR2 ANQGSEA. Here the CDR3 DNA reads TGCAGCGTCCGACTAGCGGGAGAGTATGAGCAGTTCTTC. This encodes CSVRLAGEYEQFF.

The chain uses TRBV7-6 and TRBJ2-3, with D perhaps assigned TRBD1 or TRBD2 (6 bases each). The V and J ends lost 6 bases and 6 bases respectively, with 19 bases between them. Germline V CDR1 and CDR2: SGHVS, FNYEAQ. This CDR3 is 15 amino acids long. This chain's CDR3 is CASRLTGQRVDTQYF. The DNA of the CDR3 is TGTGCCAGCAGGCTTACCGGACAGCGGGTTGATACGCAGTATTTT.

This clonotype was detected only a few times. This rearrangement joins TRBV6-2 or TRBV6-3 to TRBJ2-7; TRBD2 aligns across 7 bases. Germline V lookup: CDR1 MNHEY, CDR2 SVGEGT. V trimming: 8 bases; J trimming: 4 bases; junction bases outside the gene matches: 5. The CDR3 consists of 12 residues. In DNA form, the CDR3 reads TGTGCCAGCGGGAGGGCCCGATACGAGCAGTACTTC. It encodes CASGRARYEQYF.

The chain links TRBV12-3 or TRBV12-4 to TRBJ2-3; D gene ambiguous. This CDR3 has 14 residues. Between the trimmed V and J ends, which lost 8 bases and 8 bases, there was a span of 20 bases. CDR3 amino acids: CASRSSLSETTQYF. The CDR3 DNA follows: TGTGCCAGCCGCTCGTCCCTTTCAGAGACTACGCAGTATTTT.

This clonotype was picked up a small number of times. The chain carries TRBV6-5 and TRBJ2-7; the D is unclear. Between the trimmed V and J ends, which lost 5 bases and 3 bases, there was a span of 5 bases. CDR1 and CDR2 from the germline V gene are MNHEY and SVGAGI. The CDR3 has 11 residues. The CDR3 protein is CASSAHYEQYF. Here the CDR3 DNA reads TGTGCCAGCAGTGCCCACTACGAGCAGTACTTC.

Only a few counts were recorded for this clonotype. The J gene is TRBJ2-7, the V gene TRBV12-3 or TRBV12-4; no firm D call. V lost 6 bases, J lost 2 bases, and 8 bases lay in between. The CDR3 contains 12 residues. The CDR3 DNA reads TGTGCCAGCAGCCCTCAAGCCTACGAGCAGTACTTC. Translated: CASSPQAYEQYF.

This clonotype was detected once. This may come from a read error, since a much larger clone is one base off. The V call is TRBV27, the J call TRBJ1-4; D is uncertain. In germline, CDR1 is MNHEY, CDR2 SMNVEV (reference sequence). The CDR3 extends over 14 amino acids. Here the CDR3 reads CASSRRPTHEKLFF. CDR3 coding DNA: TGTGCCAGCAGCCGTCGTCCAACTCATGAAAAACTGTTTTTT.

Ten or more counts support this clonotype. This chain joins TRBV27 and TRBJ2-2; D not resolved. CDR1 is MNHEY and CDR2 is SMNVEV in the germline V gene (reference sequence). This CDR3 has 12 amino acids. V gave up 7 bases and J gave up 6 bases, with 9 bases separating them. CDR3 nucleotide sequence: TGTGCCAGCAAGGGTATGGCCGGGGAGCTGTTTTTT. It encodes CASKGMAGELFF.

The chain recombines TRBV7-2 with TRBJ2-1, with D hard to call. Germline lookup yields CDR1 SGHTA and CDR2 FQGNSA. The V gene lost 8 bases and the J gene lost 6 bases, with 23 bases spanning the gap. CDR3 length: 16 amino acids. The CDR3 DNA sequence: TGTGCCAGCTCGACGGTAGTAACCGGAATCGGCAATGAGCAGTTCTTC. Translated: CASSTVVTGIGNEQFF.

This clonotype was seen a few times. The chain couples TRBV20-1 to TRBJ2-7; 11 bases fit TRBD2. The germline V gene encodes CDR1 DFQATT and CDR2 SNEGSKA (reference sequence). The CDR3 has 13 residues. With V trimmed by 6 bases and J by 3 bases, 4 bases remained unmatched. The CDR3: CSAGLAGFYEQYF. Written as DNA, the CDR3 is TGCAGTGCCGGACTAGCGGGTTTCTACGAGCAGTACTTC.

The chain employs TRBV5-5 and TRBJ2-7; 12 bases are shared with TRBD2. Losses at the gene ends were 2 bases for V and 3 bases for J; bases not matched to a gene: 12. The CDR3 consists of 18 residues. Germline CDR1 SGHKS, CDR2 YYEKEE (reference sequence). CDR3 sequence (DNA): TGTGCCAGCAGCTTTGGGCCGCCCGGGACTAGCGGGTACTACGAGCAGTACTTC. Encoded protein: CASSFGPPGTSGYYEQYF.